The T cell receptor (beta chain) described here comes from a study of T cell changes during pregnancy in multiple sclerosis. Clones were read by immunoSEQ multiplex PCR, and TCRdb kept only the in-frame ones, dropping some. The sample has tens of thousands of clones, about 91% seen once. The CDR3 has 12 residues. From germline, CDR1 is MDHEN and CDR2 SYDVKM. Trimming took off 6 bases at V and 3 bases at J, with 9 bases between the two ends. The starting material was peripheral blood, obtained before pregnancy. The receptor was derived from a female donor with multiple sclerosis, enrolled in a pregnancy study. V gene TRBV28 combines with J gene TRBJ2-7; no firm D call. The chain's CDR3 is CASSNQNYEQYF. In DNA, the CDR3 is TGTGCCAGCAGCAACCAGAACTACGAGCAGTACTTC.